A selection of T cell receptor beta chains follows, all from one sample in a study of blood T cell repertoires in COVID-19. Generated by immunoSEQ multiplex PCR, the TCRdb table keeps only in-frame clones and is missing some. The table lists a few hundred thousand clones, more than 80% of them singletons. Sequencing was performed on peripheral blood. The receptors were gathered from a woman aged 25 to 39 with COVID-19, enrolled during active disease. Both conserved end residues are part of each CDR3. A D gene is named only where the DNA matches it firmly. Expanded clones get a size class; other rows say once, few or many, or leave the size out.

J gene,D gene,clone size,V gene,CDR3 DNA,CDR3 protein
TRBJ2-1,.,.,TRBV18,TGTGCCAGCTCACTGGGGCCCTCTAAGGGCAATGAGCAGTTCTTC,CASSLGPSKGNEQFF
TRBJ1-3,.,few,TRBV7-9,TGTGCCAGCAGCCCACTCGGAAACACCATATATTTT,CASSPLGNTIYF
TRBJ2-3,TRBD2,.,TRBV10-3,TGTGCCACAGCGGGAGTGACAGATACGCAGTATTTT,CATAGVTDTQYF
TRBJ2-1,.,once,TRBV15,TGTGCCACCAGCACAACCGCCCTACGGTACAATGAGCAGTTCTTC,CATSTTALRYNEQFF
TRBJ2-3,.,.,TRBV5-6,TGTGCCAGCAGCTTCTCCACAGATACGCAGTATTTT,CASSFSTDTQYF
TRBJ2-3,TRBD2,.,TRBV5-4,TGTGCCAGCATGGTTGGTGGTAGCGGGATACGCACAGATACGCAGTATTTT,CASMVGGSGIRTDTQYF
TRBJ1-1,.,.,TRBV15,TGTGCCACCAGCACAAAGTCAGGGGACACTGAAGCTTTCTTT,CATSTKSGDTEAFF
TRBJ2-1,.,.,TRBV5-1,TGCGCCAGCAGCTTGGTAGAGGGATACTACAATGAGCAGTTCTTC,CASSLVEGYYNEQFF
TRBJ1-5,TRBD1,.,TRBV19,TGTGCCAGTAGTATGGGGCAGGGGGCAGGTCAGCCCCAGCATTTT,CASSMGQGAGQPQHF
TRBJ1-1,.,.,TRBV2,TGTGCCAGCAGTGAATACCTTCGGGGGGCCGCTTTCTTT,CASSEYLRGAAFF
TRBJ2-3,.,.,TRBV29-1,TGCAGCGCGCGGGCGAGGCTAGCGAGGGATACGCAGTATTTT,CSARARLARDTQYF
TRBJ1-4,.,.,TRBV6-5,TGTGCCAGCAGTACCAGGGAAGCCAATGAAAAACTGTTTTTT,CASSTREANEKLFF
TRBJ1-6,TRBD1,few,TRBV24-1,TGTGCCACCAGTGAAACACCGACAGGGCGATGGAATTCACCCCTCCACTTT,CATSETPTGRWNSPLHF
TRBJ1-4,TRBD1,.,TRBV4-3,TGCGCCAGCAGCCAAGATTTGGGCAGGGGGGCTAATGAAAAACTGTTTTTT,CASSQDLGRGANEKLFF
TRBJ2-7,.,once,TRBV28,TGTGCCAGCAGTGAAAGATTAGTAGTGCAGTACTTC,CASSERLVVQYF
TRBJ1-3,.,.,TRBV5-1,TGCGCCAGCAGCAGAGACACTACAGGGAGCTCTGGAAACACCATATATTTT,CASSRDTTGSSGNTIYF
TRBJ2-4,TRBD1,.,TRBV19,TGTGCCAGTAGTACCTTGAACCGCAGGGGGATTTTAGCCAAAAACATTCAGTACTTC,CASSTLNRRGILAKNIQYF
TRBJ2-1,TRBD1,once,TRBV5-1,TGCGCCAGCAGTTCTAACCTAGACAGGGGACGGAATGAGCAGTTCTTC,CASSSNLDRGRNEQFF
TRBJ1-1,TRBD1,.,TRBV7-2,TGTGCCAGCAGGGTACAGGGGAGCGTGAACACTGAAGCTTTCTTT,CASRVQGSVNTEAFF
TRBJ2-3,.,.,TRBV24-1,TGTGCCACCAGTGACCCTAGCGCAACTAGCACAGATACGCAGTATTTT,CATSDPSATSTDTQYF
TRBJ2-2,.,.,TRBV9,TGTGCCAGCAGGGGGGCAGAGTCTACCGGGGAGCTGTTTTTT,CASRGAESTGELFF
TRBJ1-3,.,.,TRBV7-2,TGTGCCAGCAGCCGGACTTTTCAGGCTGGAAACACCATATATTTT,CASSRTFQAGNTIYF
TRBJ2-1,.,once,TRBV21-1,TGTGCCAGCAGCAAACGCGGGAGTGGCAATGAGCAGTTCTTC,CASSKRGSGNEQFF
TRBJ2-1,TRBD1,.,TRBV3-1/TRBV3-2,TGTGCCAGCAGCCGGACAGTGACAGGGGACAATGAGCAGTTCTTC,CASSRTVTGDNEQFF
TRBJ2-3,.,.,TRBV2,TGTGCCAGCAAAGCCCGGACACATAGCACAGATACGCAGTATTTT,CASKARTHSTDTQYF
TRBJ1-1,.,.,TRBV7-2,TGTGCCAGCACCACCTTTACAGAGAACACTGAAGCTTTCTTT,CASTTFTENTEAFF
TRBJ2-3,TRBD1,.,TRBV24-1,TGTGCCACCAGTGACACGACAGGGGGTGGGAGCACAGATACGCAGTATTTT,CATSDTTGGGSTDTQYF
TRBJ1-5,TRBD1,.,TRBV5-6,TGTGCCAGCAGCTCCCTCGATGGGACAGCTAATCAGCCCCAGCATTTT,CASSSLDGTANQPQHF
TRBJ1-6,TRBD1,.,TRBV5-1,TGCGCCAGCAGCTTACTGGGACAGGGGGACTCACCCCTCCACTTT,CASSLLGQGDSPLHF